The 12 T cell receptor beta chains below all came from one sample that was sequenced in a study of vaccination effects on CD4 cells after COVID-19. Assay used: immunoSEQ multiplex PCR; TCRdb lists only in-frame clones, some missing. Here the sample spans 65,000 to 75,000 clones, just under 75% being singletons. ViraFEST assay sequencing came after antigen-specific CD4+ T cells were expanded with viral peptide pools. Cells that had been cultured for less than eleven days were the source of isolated CD4+ T cells. The cohort was immunized with two doses of either the BNT162b2 or mRNA-1273 vaccine. The antigens of these receptors remain unknown. Sequences were derived from CD4+ T cells from PBMCs cultured with HCoV-229E spike peptides, sampled after COVID-19 vaccination. Receptors were obtained from a human donor who received a COVID-19 vaccine.

The rearrangement links TRBV7-9 to TRBJ2-3; the match to TRBD1 covers 7 bases. The CDR3 length is 16 residues. V lost 5 bases and J lost 3; bases outside the gene matches: 11. In germline, CDR1 is SEHNR, CDR2 FQNEAQ (reference sequence). CDR3 sequence (DNA): TGTGCCAGCAGCCCCGAACTGGGACAGCCAACAGATACGCAGTATTTT. Translated: CASSPELGQPTDTQYF.

V usage is TRBV15 and J usage is TRBJ1-6; 7 bases are shared with TRBD1. The CDR3 is 13 amino acids. CDR1 is LNHNV and CDR2 is YYDKDF in the germline V gene (reference sequence). The J segment lost 4 bases and the V segment lost 6 bases, leaving 0 bases of the junction unmatched. The chain's CDR3 is CATRGQYNSPLHF. The CDR3 coding sequence is TGTGCCACCAGGGGACAGTATAATTCACCCCTCCACTTT.

V gene TRBV12-3 or TRBV12-4 combines with J gene TRBJ1-2, with D tentatively TRBD1 (6 bases). V lost 6 bases and J 4 bases, leaving 12 bases between the germline ends. The CDR3 loop spans 13 amino acids. CDR3 DNA: TGTGCCAGCAGCCCGGGACAAATCTATGGCTACACCTTC. Protein: CASSPGQIYGYTF.

This clone was observed once. This sequence joins TRBV5-1 and TRBJ1-3; weak D call: TRBD1 (5 bases). The CDR3 consists of 13 residues. The V end was cut by 3 bases, the J end by 4 bases, with 8 bases between. CDR1 is SGHRS and CDR2 is YFSETQ in the germline V gene. CDR3 nucleotide sequence: TGCGCCAGCAGCTGGGACGGAGGAAACACCATATATTTT. Translated: CASSWDGGNTIYF. The full variable domain, with the rest looked up from reference TRBV5-1 and TRBJ1-3, is KAGVTQTPRYLIKTRGQQVTLSCSPISGHRSVSWYQQTPGQGLQFLFEYFSETQRNKGNFPGRFSGRQFSNSRSEMNVSTLELGDSALYLCASSWDGGNTIYFGEGSWLTVV.

The chain recombines TRBV4-1 with TRBJ2-1, with TRBD2 matching 10 bases. V was pared by 5 bases and J by 1 base, with 8 bases of the junction left unmatched. The CDR3 extends over 17 amino acids. CDR1 MGHRA and CDR2 YSYEKL come from the germline V gene. The CDR3 loop is CASSTRLAGGSYNEQFF. DNA for the CDR3: TGCGCCAGCAGCACACGTTTAGCGGGGGGTTCCTACAATGAGCAGTTCTTC.

The rearrangement links TRBV30 to TRBJ1-1; D not resolved. From germline, CDR1 is GTSNPN and CDR2 SVGIG (reference sequence). CDR3 length: 15 residues. Trimming stripped 1 base from V and 0 bases from J, with 12 bases between. The CDR3 nucleotides read TGTGCCTGGAGTGACCTCGGGCAGTTGAACACTGAAGCTTTCTTT. This encodes CAWSDLGQLNTEAFF.

The chain employs TRBV18 and TRBJ2-3; D gene unclear. CDR1 KGHSH and CDR2 LQKENI come from the germline V gene. V lost 6 bases, J lost 0 bases, and 19 bases lay in between. The length of the CDR3 is 17 residues. DNA for the CDR3: TGTGCCAGCTCCCTCCTGCCTTTGCGGCCAAGCACAGATACGCAGTATTTT. The encoded protein is CASSLLPLRPSTDTQYF.

V and J are TRBV11-2 and TRBJ2-7; D is possibly TRBD1 or TRBD2 (5 bases each). Trimming took 2 bases from V and 3 from J, leaving 14 bases between them. Germline V gene lookup returns CDR1 SGHAT and CDR2 FQNNGV. This CDR3 has 15 residues. Here the CDR3 reads CASSLNTGGFYEQYV. In DNA form, the CDR3 reads TGTGCCAGCAGCTTAAACACAGGAGGCTTCTACGAGCAGTACGTC.

The CDR3 region has the DNA TGTGCCAGCCCCGGAGGGGGTATTCGCCATGAGCAGTTCTTC. It is translated as CASPGGGIRHEQFF. The chain uses TRBV6-5 and TRBJ2-1; possibly TRBD1 or TRBD2 for D (6 bases each). There are 14 residues in the CDR3. The ends were cut back, 8 bases at V and 8 bases at J, with 19 bases in the middle. CDR1 and CDR2 from the germline V gene are MNHEY and SVGAGI.

The chain employs TRBV20-1 and TRBJ2-3, with 9 bases fitting TRBD2. The CDR3 length is 16 residues. Germline CDR1 reads DFQATT; CDR2 reads SNEGSKA (reference sequence). Germline trimming cut 3 bases from V and 5 bases from J; bases unmatched to any gene: 12. The DNA for the CDR3 is TGCAGTGCTAGTATGTTGGCGGGGGGGCCCAAAGATACGCAGTATTTT. Protein: CSASMLAGGPKDTQYF.

A few counts support this clone. The chain couples TRBV19 to TRBJ1-5; the match to TRBD1 covers 9 bases. Germline V CDR1 and CDR2: LNHDA, SQIVND (reference sequence). There are 15 residues in the CDR3. V gave up 6 bases and J gave up 3 bases; unmatched junction bases: 6. CDR3 region: CASRKDRGINQPQHF. The CDR3 coding sequence is TGTGCCAGTAGGAAGGACAGGGGCATCAATCAGCCCCAGCATTTT. Full variable domain (missing parts from reference TRBV19 and TRBJ1-5): DGGITQSPKYLFRKEGQNVTLSCEQNLNHDAMYWYRQDPGQGLRLIYYSQIVNDFQKGDIAEGYSVSREKKESFPLTVTSAQKNPTAFYLCASRKDRGINQPQHFGDGTRLSIL.

The genes are TRBV7-2 and TRBJ1-2, with a possible D match to TRBD1 (5 bases). CDR3 length equals 15 residues. V lost 0 bases, J lost 1 base, and 9 bases lay in between. Germline CDR1 reads SGHTA; CDR2 reads FQGNSA. CDR3 coding DNA: TGTGCCAGCAGCTTAGCGGTAGGGGTTAACTATGGCTACACCTTC. It yields the protein CASSLAVGVNYGYTF.